This T cell receptor beta chain is from a study of CD8+ T cells in alopecia areata. Germline CDR1 and CDR2: SGHDN and FVKESK. This CDR3 spans 13 amino acids. V lost 0 bases and J lost 7, with 6 bases in between. Reverse transcription of extracted RNA yielded cDNA, which provided the sequencing template. Produced via immunoSEQ multiplex PCR; TCRdb's table is partial and in-frame only. This repertoire shows roughly 200,000 clones, about 55% found once; its top ten account for approximately 11%. Treatment noted: oral pan-JAK inhibitor, 5-10 mg twice daily. From PBMCs, CD4+ and CD8+ T cells were sorted. The sample holds a few counts of this clone.

The sequences come from CD8+ T cells sorted from blood, collected at week 24, from a patient treated with tofacitinib. The receptor comes from a human donor with alopecia areata. V gene TRBV14 combines with J gene TRBJ2-2; unclear D gene. This chain's CDR3 is CASSQEGFGELFF. DNA for the CDR3: TGTGCCAGCAGCCAAGAAGGGTTCGGGGAGCTGTTTTTT.